The 12 T cell receptor beta chains below were found in one sample sequenced in a study of blood T cell repertoires in COVID-19. TCRdb keeps only in-frame clones here, not all; method: immunoSEQ multiplex PCR. The table lists some 150,000 clones, around 83% of them singletons. Sample: peripheral blood. These receptors were taken from a woman at least 80 years old with acute or convalescent COVID-19.

The V and J genes are TRBV10-2 and TRBJ1-4; a possible D gene is TRBD1 (6 bases). Germline V gene lookup returns CDR1 WSHSY and CDR2 SAAADI. CDR3 length equals 14 residues. V was shortened by 4 bases and J by 5 bases, with 11 bases between the two germline ends. The CDR3 loop reads CASSADSENEKLFF. The CDR3 DNA sequence: TGCGCCAGCAGTGCGGACAGTGAGAATGAAAAACTGTTTTTT.

The chain carries TRBV5-1 and TRBJ2-7, with TRBD1 matching over 7 bases. This CDR3 contains 15 residues. The V gene's germline CDR1 is SGHRS and CDR2 YFSETQ. J gave up 2 bases and V 2 bases, and 7 bases lay outside the gene matches. The chain's CDR3 is CASSLMGDSTYEQYF. The DNA of the CDR3 is TGCGCCAGCAGCTTAATGGGGGACAGTACCTACGAGCAGTACTTC.

V gene TRBV13 combines with J gene TRBJ2-2; TRBD1 matches at 9 bases. The germline CDR1 and CDR2 sequences are PRHDT and FYEKMQ (reference sequence). Trimming cost V 5 bases and J 7 bases; bases outside gene matches: 8. This CDR3 is built from 15 residues. The CDR3: CASSARTGVDGELFF. The CDR3 DNA sequence: TGTGCCAGCAGCGCCCGGACAGGGGTCGACGGGGAGCTGTTTTTT.

This clone was counted only a few times. The CDR3 loop reads CASRRGRLNSPLHF. In DNA form, the CDR3 reads TGCGCCAGCAGAAGGGGGCGACTTAACTCACCCCTCCACTTT. This rearrangement joins TRBV10-2 to TRBJ1-6; 7 positions match TRBD1. The CDR3 consists of 14 residues. The junction had 9 bases not matched to a gene; V was cut back by 6 bases and J by 10 bases. Germline CDR1 and CDR2: WSHSY and SAAADI.

The chain has TRBV20-1 and TRBJ2-7, with no clear D. The V end was cut by 3 bases, the J end by 2 bases, with 5 bases between. Germline V gene sequence: CDR1 DFQATT, CDR2 SNEGSKA (reference sequence). The CDR3 is 11 amino acids. CDR3 sequence reads: CSASPAYEQYF. As DNA, the CDR3 is TGCAGTGCTAGCCCCGCCTACGAGCAGTACTTC.

The rearrangement uses TRBV3-1 (or the pseudogene TRBV3-2) and TRBJ1-2, with 8 bases lining up with TRBD1. V lost 8 bases and J lost 8; bases outside the gene matches: 13. Germline CDR1 and CDR2: LGHDT and YNNKEL (reference sequence). This CDR3 region has 14 residues. CDR3 in amino acids: CASARRTGPGGYTF. The CDR3 DNA reads as TGTGCCAGCGCGCGGCGGACAGGGCCAGGGGGCTACACCTTC.

The genes are TRBV18 and TRBJ2-3; 11 bases align to TRBD2. V dropped 4 bases and J dropped 6; count of bases not matched to a gene: 3. The germline V gene encodes CDR1 KGHSH and CDR2 LQKENI. The CDR3 length is 14 residues. The CDR3 region has the DNA TGTGCCAGCTCACTACTAGCGGGAGAGGATACGCAGTATTTT. Residues: CASSLLAGEDTQYF.

This clone was observed a single time. The V and J genes are TRBV4-1 and TRBJ2-2; D possibly corresponds to TRBD2 (5 bases). Germline CDR1 reads MGHRA; CDR2 reads YSYEKL. This CDR3 region has 17 residues. The V and J ends lost 4 bases and 2 bases respectively, with 17 bases between them. The CDR3 loop reads CASSLSTAGINTGELFF. The CDR3 nucleotides read TGCGCCAGCAGCCTTTCCACGGCGGGCATTAACACCGGGGAGCTGTTTTTT.

This chain uses TRBV3-1 (or the pseudogene TRBV3-2) with TRBJ2-1; TRBD2 aligns across 13 bases. The V gene's germline CDR1 is LGHDT and CDR2 YNNKEL (reference sequence). Losses at the gene ends were 5 bases for V and 7 bases for J; bases not matched to a gene: 5. The CDR3 loop spans 15 amino acids. In DNA form, the CDR3 reads TGTGCCAGCAGCGCCGGACTAGCGGGAGTGAATGAGCAGTTCTTC. Residues: CASSAGLAGVNEQFF.

The chain couples TRBV28 to TRBJ2-5; the match to TRBD2 covers 12 bases. V gave up 3 bases and J gave up 7 bases; unmatched junction bases: 6. Germline CDR1 reads MDHEN; CDR2 reads SYDVKM. The CDR3 has 15 residues. The CDR3 bases are TGTGCCAGCAGTTTGCTAGCGGGAGGGCTGGCGACCCAGTACTTC. Protein: CASSLLAGGLATQYF.

CDR3 protein: CASSLFGLAGGQGNTGELFF. The CDR3 region has the DNA TGTGCCAGCAGTTTATTCGGACTAGCGGGGGGTCAGGGGAACACCGGGGAGCTGTTTTTT. The chain carries TRBV27 and TRBJ2-2; 14 nucleotides align to TRBD2. The germline CDR1 and CDR2 sequences are MNHEY and SMNVEV (reference sequence). The CDR3 runs 20 residues. Trimming removed 1 base from V and 1 base from J; junction bases left unmatched: 8.

The chain couples TRBV28 to TRBJ1-3; D is undetermined. Germline loops: CDR1 MDHEN, CDR2 SYDVKM. Trimming shortened V by 3 bases and J by 1 base, and 16 bases separated the two germline ends. CDR3 length equals 17 residues. The CDR3 spells CASSLAGSTRSGNTIYF. The CDR3, as DNA: TGTGCCAGCAGTTTGGCAGGCTCGACCCGGTCTGGAAACACCATATATTTT. The full variable domain, rest sourced from reference TRBV28 and TRBJ1-3, is DVKVTQSSRYLVKRTGEKVFLECVQDMDHENMFWYRQDPGLGLRLIYFSYDVKMKEKGDIPEGYSVSREKKERFSLILESASTNQTSMYLCASSLAGSTRSGNTIYFGEGSWLTVV.